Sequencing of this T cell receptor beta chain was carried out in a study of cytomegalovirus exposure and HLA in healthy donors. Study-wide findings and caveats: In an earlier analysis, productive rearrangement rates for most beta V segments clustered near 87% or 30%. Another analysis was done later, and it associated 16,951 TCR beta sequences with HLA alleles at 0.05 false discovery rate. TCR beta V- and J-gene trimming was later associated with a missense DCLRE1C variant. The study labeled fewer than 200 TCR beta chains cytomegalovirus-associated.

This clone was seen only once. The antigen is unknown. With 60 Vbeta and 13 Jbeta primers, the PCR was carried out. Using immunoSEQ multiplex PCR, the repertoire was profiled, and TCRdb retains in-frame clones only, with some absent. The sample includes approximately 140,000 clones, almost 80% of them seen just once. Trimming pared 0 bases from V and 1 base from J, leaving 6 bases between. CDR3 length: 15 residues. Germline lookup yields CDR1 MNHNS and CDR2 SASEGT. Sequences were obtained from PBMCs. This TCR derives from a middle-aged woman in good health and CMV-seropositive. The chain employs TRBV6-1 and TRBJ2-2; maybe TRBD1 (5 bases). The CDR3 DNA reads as TGTGCCAGCAGTGAAGCTACAGGGAACACCGGGGAGCTGTTTTTT. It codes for CASSEATGNTGELFF.